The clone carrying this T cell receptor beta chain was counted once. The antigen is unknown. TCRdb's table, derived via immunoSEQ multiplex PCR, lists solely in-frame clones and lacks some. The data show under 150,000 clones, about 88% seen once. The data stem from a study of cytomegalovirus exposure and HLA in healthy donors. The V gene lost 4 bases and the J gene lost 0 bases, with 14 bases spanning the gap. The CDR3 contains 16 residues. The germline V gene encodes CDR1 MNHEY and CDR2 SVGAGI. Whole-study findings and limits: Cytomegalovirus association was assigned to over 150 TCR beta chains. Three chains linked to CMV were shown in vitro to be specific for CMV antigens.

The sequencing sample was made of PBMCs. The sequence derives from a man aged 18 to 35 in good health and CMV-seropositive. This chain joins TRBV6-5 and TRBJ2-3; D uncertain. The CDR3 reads CASSSRPTVSTDTQYF. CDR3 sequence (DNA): TGTGCCAGCAGTTCACGACCAACAGTTAGCACAGATACGCAGTATTTT.